The 16 T cell receptor beta chains below come from one sample, sequenced in a study of T cells in Graves' hyperthyroidism and ophthalmopathy. Amplification of TCR beta CDR3 regions was performed using RNA transcripts as template. Using the HTBI primer set, a first-round RT-PCR was run on the TCR CDR3. TCRdb re-analysed the multiplex PCR reads in MiXCR, keeping a single row per CDR3 protein. Counted here are roughly 660,000 distinct CDR3 sequences, approximately 15% occurring once; the ten biggest clones make up around 16%. What was sequenced was blood. These receptors all stem from a middle-aged man with Graves' hyperthyroidism.

V is TRBV24-1 and J is TRBJ2-1; D gene uncertain. This CDR3 region has 12 residues. CDR1 KGHDR and CDR2 SFDVKD come from the germline V gene. V lost 4 bases to trimming and J lost 7 bases, with 7 bases between them. The DNA of the CDR3 is TGTGCCACCAGTGACTTTAAGAATGAGCAGTTCTTC. Encoded protein: CATSDFKNEQFF.

Only a few counts were recorded for this clonotype. The chain employs TRBV29-1 and TRBJ2-7; no firm D call. There are 12 residues in the CDR3. Germline assignment: CDR1 SQVTM and CDR2 ANQGSEA. V lost 4 bases and J 4 bases, leaving 11 bases between the germline ends. CDR3 sequence (DNA): TGCAGCGTTGGAGACTGGATGTACGAGCAGTACTTC. It codes for CSVGDWMYEQYF.

This clonotype was seen many times. The J gene is TRBJ1-5, the V gene TRBV28, with 7 bases matching TRBD1. Germline CDR1 MDHEN, CDR2 SYDVKM. J gave up 4 bases and V 5 bases, and 2 bases lay outside the gene matches. CDR3 length: 13 amino acids. The CDR3 nucleotides read TGTGCCAGCAGTGGACAGGTAAATCAGCCCCAGCATTTT. It encodes CASSGQVNQPQHF.

For this clonotype: One junction end disagrees with the germline gene, perhaps due to a read error. As DNA, the CDR3 is TGTGCCAGCAGCTCCTCGGGAGAGACAGGGGACAACGAGCAGTTCTTC. Amino acids: CASSSSGETGDNEQFF. This chain connects TRBV9 to TRBJ2-1, with 8 bases identical to TRBD1. In germline, CDR1 is SGDLS, CDR2 YYNGEE. CDR3 length equals 16 residues.

V gene TRBV20-1 combines with J gene TRBJ1-6; D is perhaps TRBD1 (5 bases). Germline CDR1 DFQATT, CDR2 SNEGSKA (reference sequence). The CDR3 is 13 amino acids. The ends were cut back, 6 bases at V and 4 bases at J, with 10 bases in the middle. CDR3 nucleotide sequence: TGCAGTGCCGGGACCCAGTATAATTCACCCCTCCACTTT. Its protein is CSAGTQYNSPLHF.

This chain links TRBV6-1 with TRBJ1-1; D call uncertain. Trimming cost V 1 base and J 8 bases, with 5 bases left between them. The CDR3 totals 11 residues. CDR1 and CDR2 from the germline V gene are MNHNS and SASEGT. CDR3 sequence reads: CASSEVPEAFF. In nucleotides, the CDR3 is TGTGCCAGCAGTGAAGTCCCCGAAGCTTTCTTT.

This clonotype has a count of ten or more. This sequence joins TRBV6-2 or TRBV6-3 and TRBJ2-2; TRBD1 is a possible D gene (5 bases). This CDR3 region has 15 residues. V was pared by 4 bases and J by 1 base, with 10 bases between. Germline CDR1 is MNHEY and CDR2 is SVGEGT. CDR3 in amino acids: CASSWQGQNTGELFF. CDR3 nucleotides: TGTGCCAGCAGTTGGCAGGGTCAGAACACCGGGGAGCTGTTTTTT.

This clonotype has more than one count but fewer than ten. Written as DNA, the CDR3 is TGTGCCAGCTCACCACCGGGGGCCTCTGGAAACACCATATATTTT. It yields the protein CASSPPGASGNTIYF. The rearrangement joins TRBV18 to TRBJ1-3, with D possibly matching TRBD1 (6 bases). Between the trimmed V and J ends, which lost 0 bases and 0 bases, there was a span of 6 bases. Germline V lookup: CDR1 KGHSH, CDR2 LQKENI. There are 15 residues in the CDR3.

In its sample, this clonotype was seen a few times. V gene TRBV28 combines with J gene TRBJ2-7, with 8 nucleotides matching TRBD1. The CDR3 sequence is 13 residues long. Germline assignment: CDR1 MDHEN and CDR2 SYDVKM. Unmatched junction bases numbered 3, after V lost 8 bases and J lost 0 bases. The CDR3 spells CASGTGGSYEQYF. CDR3 bases: TGTGCCAGCGGAACAGGGGGCTCCTACGAGCAGTACTTC.

This clonotype has only a few counts. In DNA, the CDR3 is TGTGCCAGCAGCCGCCCCCAGGGTGCCAAAAACATTCAGTACTTC. Protein product: CASSRPQGAKNIQYF. The rearrangement links TRBV28 to TRBJ2-4; weak D call: TRBD1 (5 bases). The germline CDR1 and CDR2 sequences are MDHEN and SYDVKM. V gave up 6 bases and J gave up 1 base, with 13 bases separating them. This CDR3 region has 15 residues.

This clonotype was found many times. The chain links TRBV28 to TRBJ1-1, with 12 positions matching TRBD1. CDR1 MDHEN and CDR2 SYDVKM come from the germline V gene. V lost 6 bases to trimming and J lost 0 bases; unmatched junction nucleotides: 5. The CDR3 sequence is 16 residues long. CDR3 protein: CASRGRDRGLNTEAFF. Written as DNA, the CDR3 is TGTGCCAGCAGAGGCAGGGACAGGGGGCTGAACACTGAAGCTTTCTTT.

This clonotype was found many times. The CDR3 here is CASSLSGRGHEQYF. As DNA, the CDR3 is TGTGCCAGCAGCCTTAGCGGGAGAGGCCACGAGCAGTACTTC. The chain couples TRBV3-1 to TRBJ2-7, with 9 bases aligning to TRBD2. V gave up 4 bases and J gave up 5 bases; unmatched junction bases: 6. Germline V CDR1 and CDR2: LGHDT, YNNKEL (reference sequence). The CDR3 length is 14 residues.

This clonotype was recorded at least ten times. The genes are TRBV7-2 and TRBJ2-3; D might be TRBD2 (6 bases). Trimming cost V 3 bases and J 6 bases, with 19 bases left between them. This CDR3 is 16 amino acids long. Looked up from germline, CDR1 is SGHTA and CDR2 is FQGNSA. The CDR3, as DNA: TGTGCCAGCAGCTTCCGCGGAGGGGCGGTAGGGGATACGCAGTATTTT. As protein: CASSFRGGAVGDTQYF.

This clonotype has ten or more counts. The rearrangement joins TRBV5-1 to TRBJ2-5; 12 bases align to TRBD2. CDR3 length: 15 amino acids. The germline V gene encodes CDR1 SGHRS and CDR2 YFSETQ. Losses at the gene ends were 4 bases for V and 5 bases for J; bases not matched to a gene: 6. CDR3 sequence reads: CASSPGLAGSETQYF. The CDR3 DNA sequence: TGCGCCAGCAGCCCAGGACTAGCGGGAAGTGAGACCCAGTACTTC.

This clonotype has just a few counts. The chain employs TRBV5-5 and TRBJ2-2; 14 bases are a match to TRBD2. V lost 5 bases to trimming and J lost 5 bases; unmatched junction nucleotides: 5. CDR3 length: 16 amino acids. Germline CDR1 reads SGHKS; CDR2 reads YYEKEE (reference sequence). The CDR3 DNA is TGTGCCAGCAGAATGACTAGCGGGAGGGTTACCGGGGAGCTGTTTTTT. It codes for CASRMTSGRVTGELFF.

Worth noting for this clonotype: Mismatch with germline at one junction end may stem from a read error. The chain employs TRBV19 and TRBJ2-6, with 10 bases lining up with TRBD1. This CDR3 has 18 residues. Germline V gene sequence: CDR1 LNHDA, CDR2 SQIVND (reference sequence). The CDR3 sequence: CAGSKFRQGASGANVLTF. The CDR3 coding sequence is TGTGCCGGTAGTAAGTTTAGACAGGGGGCGTCTGGGGCCAACGTCCTGACTTTC. The complete variable domain, with remaining parts taken from reference TRBV19 and TRBJ2-6, reads DGGITQSPKYLFRKEGQNVTLSCEQNLNHDAMYWYRQDPGQGLRLIYYSQIVNDFQKGDIAEGYSVSREKKESFPLTVTSAQKNPTAFYLCAGSKFRQGASGANVLTFGAGSRLTVL.